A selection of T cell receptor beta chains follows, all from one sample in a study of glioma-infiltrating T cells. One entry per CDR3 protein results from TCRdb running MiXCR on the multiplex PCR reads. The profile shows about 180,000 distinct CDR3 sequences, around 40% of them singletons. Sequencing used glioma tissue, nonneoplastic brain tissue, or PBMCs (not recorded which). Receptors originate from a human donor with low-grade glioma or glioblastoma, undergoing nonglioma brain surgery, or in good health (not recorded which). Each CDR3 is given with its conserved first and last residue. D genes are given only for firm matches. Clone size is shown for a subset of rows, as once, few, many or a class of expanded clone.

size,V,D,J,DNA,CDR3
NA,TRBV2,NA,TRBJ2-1,TGTGCCAGCAGACCCCGGACCCAAAACAATGAGCAGTTCTTC,CASRPRTQNNEQFF
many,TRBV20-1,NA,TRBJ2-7,TGCAGTGCTAGAGGGCTAGGTAGCTACGAGCAGTACTTC,CSARGLGSYEQYF
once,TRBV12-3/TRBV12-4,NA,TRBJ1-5,TGTGCCAGCAGTCCTCTGGGGGAGGGGTCTTTTCGCCTTTTT,CASSPLGEGSFRLF
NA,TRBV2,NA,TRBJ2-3,TGTGCCAGCATCAATGGGACATCCACAGATACGCAGTATTTT,CASINGTSTDTQYF
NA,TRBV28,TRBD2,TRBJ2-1,TGTGCCAGCCAAGACAACTGGGGAGGGTGGCCGTTCTTC,CASQDNWGGWPFF
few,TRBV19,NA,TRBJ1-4,TGTGCCAGTAGTATCCGGGAATGGTATAACGAAAAACTGTTTTTT,CASSIREWYNEKLFF
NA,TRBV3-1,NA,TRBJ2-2,TGTGCCAGCAGCCAAGCAGCGGTCGGGGAGCTGTTTTTT,CASSQAAVGELFF
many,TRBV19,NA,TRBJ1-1,TGTGCCAGTAGTATAGTCTCTGCGGGTGAAGCTTTCTTT,CASSIVSAGEAFF
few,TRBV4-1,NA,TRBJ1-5,TGCGCCAGCAGCCAAGGTCCGACAGAGCCAGGTCAGCCCCAGCATTTT,CASSQGPTEPGQPQHF
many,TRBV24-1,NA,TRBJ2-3,TGTGCCACCAGTGGGGGAGCGAGGGATACGCAGTATTTT,CATSGGARDTQYF
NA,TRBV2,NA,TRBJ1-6,TGTGCCAGCAGAGAGACCGCGACAGCCCTCCACTTT,CASRETATALHF
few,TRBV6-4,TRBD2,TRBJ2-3,TGTGCCAGCAGTGTCTCTAGCGGGACAGATACGCAGTATTTT,CASSVSSGTDTQYF
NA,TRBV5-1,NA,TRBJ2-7,TGCGCCAGCAGGTTGGCGGGGCCCACAGAACTCTACGAGCAGTACTTC,CASRLAGPTELYEQYF
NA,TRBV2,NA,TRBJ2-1,TGTGCCAGCAGCCAAGAAGGCAGGTGGCAGGTGGGGCAGCTCTTC,CASSQEGRWQVGQLF
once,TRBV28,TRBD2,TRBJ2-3,TGTGCCAGCAGAGAGGGGACTAGCGGGGGAATTACAGATAAGCAGTACTTT,CASREGTSGGITDKQYF
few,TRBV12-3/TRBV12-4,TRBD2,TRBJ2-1,TGTGCCAGCAGTTTAGGTGGCGGGAGGGCCGATGAGCAGTTCTTC,CASSLGGGRADEQFF
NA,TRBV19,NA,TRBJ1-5,TGTGCCAGTAGTATGGCCCTCGGCGGTCAGCCCCAGCATTTT,CASSMALGGQPQHF